Included here is one T cell receptor (beta chain) sequence, with context. The source of the sample is a study of sequential checkpoint blockade in melanoma. The CDR3 loop spans 12 amino acids. Germline values: CDR1 MGHDK, CDR2 SYGVNS. Germline trimming cut 6 bases from V and 4 bases from J; bases unmatched to any gene: 3. The repertoire was sequenced with immunoSEQ multiplex PCR; TCRdb's copy has only in-frame clones and lacks some. This table holds roughly 3,000 clones, roughly a fifth found once. Documented treatment: randomized to nivolumab then ipilimumab (arm A) or the reverse (arm B). The clonotype was recovered from a human donor with melanoma. The chain recombines TRBV25-1 with TRBJ2-7, with 7 bases lining up with TRBD1. The sample in question was tumor tissue (inferred from file names), obtained from a patient given nivolumab and ipilimumab in sequence. The CDR3: CASRGGQYEQYF. Here the CDR3 DNA reads TGTGCCAGCAGAGGGGGCCAATACGAGCAGTACTTC.